A selection of T cell receptor beta chains follows, all from one sample in a study of regulatory T cells in long-lasting Graves disease. Via MiXCR, TCRdb re-called the multiplex PCR reads, giving one row per CDR3 protein. Of 550,000 to 600,000 distinct CDR3 sequences listed, roughly a sixth are singletons. This same sample was also taken into another study, of T cells in Graves' hyperthyroidism and ophthalmopathy.

Sequenced here: peripheral blood mononuclear cells (PBMCs), sampled at new diagnosis, from a patient treated with antithyroid drugs. Receptors were obtained from a man younger than 35 with Graves disease. The CDR3 runs from the conserved cysteine through the conserved F or W. A D gene is named only where the DNA matches it firmly. The size of a clone is reported for some rows only, either as once, few or many, or as a class for expanded clones.

TRBV4-1	NA	NA	TRBJ2-1	15	CASSQVAESYNEQFF	TGCGCCAGCAGCCAAGTGGCAGAAAGCTACAATGAGCAGTTCTTC
TRBV7-2	many	TRBD2	TRBJ2-3	17	CASSLVPGLASTDTQYF	TGTGCCAGCAGCTTAGTTCCGGGACTAGCGAGCACAGATACGCAGTATTTT
TRBV28	many	NA	TRBJ2-7	13	CASEAGRGYEQYF	TGTGCCAGCGAGGCGGGACGCGGTTACGAGCAGTACTTC
TRBV28	many	NA	TRBJ2-7	12	CASKIGKGEQYF	TGTGCCAGCAAGATCGGAAAAGGGGAGCAGTACTTC
TRBV12-3/TRBV12-4	NA	NA	TRBJ1-2	15	CASSLRDISNYGYTF	TGTGCCAGCAGTTTGAGGGACATATCTAACTATGGCTACACCTTC
TRBV20-1	few	NA	TRBJ2-3	10	CSARWGTQYF	TGCAGTGCTAGGTGGGGTACGCAGTATTTT
TRBV30	few	NA	TRBJ2-1	12	CAWSKTSNEQFF	TGTGCCTGGAGTAAAACTAGCAATGAGCAGTTCTTC
TRBV3-1	NA	NA	TRBJ2-1	15	CASSQGGFTVNEQFF	TGTGCCAGCAGCCAAGGTGGCTTCACAGTCAATGAGCAGTTCTTC
TRBV30	many	NA	TRBJ2-3	16	CAWRDIQKGEADTQYF	TGTGCCTGGAGGGACATTCAGAAGGGAGAAGCAGATACGCAGTATTTT
TRBV7-8	NA	TRBD2	TRBJ2-1	14	CASSLGTSAPEQFF	TGTGCCAGCAGCTTAGGGACTAGCGCCCCTGAGCAGTTCTTC
TRBV7-9	many	NA	TRBJ1-2	11	CASSRGEGYTF	TGTGCCAGCAGCCGCGGTGAGGGCTACACCTTC
TRBV27	many	NA	TRBJ2-7	16	CASSRGSGGTFYEQYF	TGTGCCAGCAGCAGAGGCTCAGGGGGGACCTTCTACGAGCAGTACTTC
TRBV15	few	TRBD1	TRBJ2-3	16	CATSITRDRGQYTQYF	TGTGCCACCAGCATCACCCGGGACAGGGGGCAATATACGCAGTATTTT
TRBV20-1	NA	TRBD1	TRBJ2-5	14	CSARAQGAMETQYF	TGCAGTGCTAGAGCCCAGGGGGCGATGGAGACCCAGTACTTC
TRBV2	many	NA	TRBJ2-7	11	CASLAEYEQYF	TGTGCCAGCCTGGCCGAATACGAGCAGTACTTC
TRBV3-1	many	TRBD2	TRBJ2-7	15	CASSRVAGPPYEQYF	TGTGCCAGCAGCCGGGTAGCGGGACCACCCTACGAGCAGTACTTC
TRBV20-1	many	NA	TRBJ2-1	15	CSASPGEGRYNEQFF	TGCAGTGCTAGCCCCGGAGAGGGCCGGTACAATGAGCAGTTCTTC
TRBV2	NA	TRBD1	TRBJ2-3	13	CALGGQGADTQYF	TGTGCCTTAGGGGGCCAGGGGGCAGATACGCAGTATTTT
TRBV28	many	NA	TRBJ2-3	13	CASTQRAADTQYF	TGTGCCAGCACCCAACGAGCAGCAGATACGCAGTATTTT
TRBV20-1	many	NA	TRBJ2-7	12	CSATDLTYEQYF	TGCAGTGCAACAGACCTGACCTACGAGCAGTACTTC
TRBV14	NA	NA	TRBJ1-6	16	CASSQDSRFYNSPLHF	TGTGCCAGCAGCCAAGATTCCAGGTTCTATAATTCACCCCTCCACTTT
TRBV20-1	NA	TRBD2	TRBJ2-1	16	CSARILSGSSYNEQFF	TGCAGTGCTAGGATCCTTAGCGGGAGCTCCTACAATGAGCAGTTCTTC
TRBV5-8	few	TRBD2	TRBJ2-1	16	CASSLEASGRDSEQFF	TGTGCCAGCAGCTTGGAGGCTAGCGGGAGGGACAGTGAGCAGTTCTTC
TRBV11-1	many	NA	TRBJ2-2	16	CASSLVTGFYTGELFF	TGTGCCAGCAGCTTAGTCACAGGGTTCTACACCGGGGAGCTGTTTTTT
TRBV11-2	NA	TRBD1	TRBJ2-1	16	CASSPSRDRPYNEQFF	TGTGCCAGCAGCCCATCCCGGGACAGGCCTTACAATGAGCAGTTCTTC
TRBV5-1	NA	NA	TRBJ2-7	14	CASRFGTVAYEQYF	TGCGCCAGCAGGTTTGGGACCGTCGCCTACGAGCAGTACTTC
TRBV2	NA	TRBD1	TRBJ2-7	15	CASRGTGQPGYEQYF	TGTGCCAGCAGGGGGACAGGGCAGCCTGGTTACGAGCAGTACTTC
TRBV9	NA	NA	TRBJ2-1	14	CASSDRSTNNEQFF	TGTGCCAGCAGCGACAGGTCGACCAACAATGAGCAGTTCTTC
TRBV5-1	few	NA	TRBJ2-2	15	CASSFEDANTGELFF	TGCGCCAGCAGCTTCGAGGACGCGAACACCGGGGAGCTGTTTTTT
TRBV3-1	many	NA	TRBJ2-5	16	CASSQEGSGQRETQYF	TGTGCCAGCAGCCAAGAGGGGTCCGGCCAGCGGGAGACCCAGTACTTC
TRBV30	many	TRBD2	TRBJ2-1	14	CAWMGLANNNEQFF	TGTGCCTGGATGGGACTAGCGAACAACAATGAGCAGTTCTTC
TRBV30	many	NA	TRBJ2-5	14	CAWSGKGLEETQYF	TGTGCCTGGAGTGGAAAGGGGCTGGAGGAGACCCAGTACTTC